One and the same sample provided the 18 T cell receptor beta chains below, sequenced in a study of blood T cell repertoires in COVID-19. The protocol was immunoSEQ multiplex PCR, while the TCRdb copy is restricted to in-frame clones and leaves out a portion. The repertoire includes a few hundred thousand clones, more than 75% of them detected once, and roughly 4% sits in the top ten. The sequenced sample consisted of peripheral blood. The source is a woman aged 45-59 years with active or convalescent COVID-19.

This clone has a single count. Here the CDR3 DNA reads TGTGCCAGCAGCTTAGGACAGGGTAGGACTGGGGCCAACGTCCTGACTTTC. It yields the protein CASSLGQGRTGANVLTF. The rearrangement links TRBV11-3 to TRBJ2-6; TRBD1 matches 7 bases. CDR3 length: 17 residues. The J segment lost 2 bases and the V segment lost 1 base, leaving 5 bases of the junction unmatched. Germline-derived CDR1 and CDR2 are SGHNT and YENEEA.

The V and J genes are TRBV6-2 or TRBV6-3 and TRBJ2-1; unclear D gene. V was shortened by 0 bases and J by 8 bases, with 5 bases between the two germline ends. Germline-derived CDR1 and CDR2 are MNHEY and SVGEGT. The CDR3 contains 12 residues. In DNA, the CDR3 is TGTGCCAGCAGTTACTCGGCCTATGAGCAGTTCTTC. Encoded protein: CASSYSAYEQFF.

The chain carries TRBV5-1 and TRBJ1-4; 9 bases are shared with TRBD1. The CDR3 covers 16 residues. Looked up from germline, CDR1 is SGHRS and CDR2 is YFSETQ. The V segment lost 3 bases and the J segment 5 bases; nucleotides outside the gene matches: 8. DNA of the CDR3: TGCGCCAGCAGCTACTCCGGACAGGGGAAGAATGAAAAACTGTTTTTT. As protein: CASSYSGQGKNEKLFF. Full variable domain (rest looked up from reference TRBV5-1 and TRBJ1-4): KAGVTQTPRYLIKTRGQQVTLSCSPISGHRSVSWYQQTPGQGLQFLFEYFSETQRNKGNFPGRFSGRQFSNSRSEMNVSTLELGDSALYLCASSYSGQGKNEKLFFGSGTQLSVL.

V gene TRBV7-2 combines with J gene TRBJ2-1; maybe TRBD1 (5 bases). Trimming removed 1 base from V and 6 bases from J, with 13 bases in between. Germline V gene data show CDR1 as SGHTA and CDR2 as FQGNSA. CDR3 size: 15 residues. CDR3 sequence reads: CASSLGQGLFNEQFF. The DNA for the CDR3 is TGTGCCAGCAGCTTAGGTCAGGGTCTCTTCAATGAGCAGTTCTTC.

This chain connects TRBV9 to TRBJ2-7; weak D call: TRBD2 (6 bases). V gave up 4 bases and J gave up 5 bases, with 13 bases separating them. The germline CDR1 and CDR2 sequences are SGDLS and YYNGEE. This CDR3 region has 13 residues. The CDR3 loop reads CASSLLSGDEQYF. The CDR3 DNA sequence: TGTGCCAGCAGCCTCCTCTCGGGGGACGAGCAGTACTTC.

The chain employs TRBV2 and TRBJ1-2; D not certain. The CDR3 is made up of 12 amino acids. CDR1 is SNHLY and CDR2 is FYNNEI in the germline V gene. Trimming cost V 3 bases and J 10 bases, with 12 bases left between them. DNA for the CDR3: TGTGCCAGCAGTGAGGGAGCGTGGGTCTACACCTTC. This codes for CASSEGAWVYTF.

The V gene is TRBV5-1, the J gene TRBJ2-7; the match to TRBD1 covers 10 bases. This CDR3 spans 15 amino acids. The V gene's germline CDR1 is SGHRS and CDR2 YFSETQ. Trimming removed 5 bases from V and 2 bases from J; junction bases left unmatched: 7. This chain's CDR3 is CASRTGTGAAYEQYF. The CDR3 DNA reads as TGCGCCAGCAGAACCGGGACAGGGGCTGCCTACGAGCAGTACTTC.

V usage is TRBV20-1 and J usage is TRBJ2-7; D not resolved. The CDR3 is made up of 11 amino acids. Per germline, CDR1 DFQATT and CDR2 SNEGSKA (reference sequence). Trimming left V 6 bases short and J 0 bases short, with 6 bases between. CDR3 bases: TGCAGTGCGTGGAGCTCCTACGAGCAGTACTTC. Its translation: CSAWSSYEQYF.

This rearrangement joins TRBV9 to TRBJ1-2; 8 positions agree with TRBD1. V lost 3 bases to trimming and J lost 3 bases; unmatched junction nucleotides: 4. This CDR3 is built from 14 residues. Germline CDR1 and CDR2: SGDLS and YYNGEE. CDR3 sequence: CASSGDRNYYGYTF. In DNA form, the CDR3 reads TGTGCCAGCAGCGGGGACAGGAATTACTATGGCTACACCTTC.

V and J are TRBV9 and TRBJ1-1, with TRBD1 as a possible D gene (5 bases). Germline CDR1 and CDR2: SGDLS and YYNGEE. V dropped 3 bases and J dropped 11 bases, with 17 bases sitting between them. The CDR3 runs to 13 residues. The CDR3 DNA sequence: TGTGCCAGCAGCGCATCTCTGGTGGAGGGGGCTTTCTTT. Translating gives CASSASLVEGAFF.

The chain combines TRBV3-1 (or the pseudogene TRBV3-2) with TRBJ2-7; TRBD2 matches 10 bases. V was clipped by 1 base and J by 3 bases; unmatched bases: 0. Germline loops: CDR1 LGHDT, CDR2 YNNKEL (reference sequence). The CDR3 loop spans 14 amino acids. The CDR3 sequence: CASSQGLAGYEQYF. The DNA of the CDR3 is TGTGCCAGCAGCCAAGGACTAGCGGGCTACGAGCAGTACTTC.

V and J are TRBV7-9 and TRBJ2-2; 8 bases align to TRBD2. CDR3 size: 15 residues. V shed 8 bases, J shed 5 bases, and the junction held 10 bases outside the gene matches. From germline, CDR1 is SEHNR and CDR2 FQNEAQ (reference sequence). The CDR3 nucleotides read TGTGCCAGCCTTCGGGCGGCTAGCGGGACCGGGGAGCTGTTTTTT. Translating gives CASLRAASGTGELFF.

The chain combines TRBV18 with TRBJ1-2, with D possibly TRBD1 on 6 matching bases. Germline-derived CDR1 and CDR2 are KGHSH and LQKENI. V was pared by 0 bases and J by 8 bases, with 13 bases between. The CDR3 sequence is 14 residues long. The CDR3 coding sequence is TGTGCCAGCTCACCACCTAACAGGGTGGCGGGCTACACCTTC. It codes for CASSPPNRVAGYTF. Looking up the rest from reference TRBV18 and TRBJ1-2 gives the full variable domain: NAGVMQNPRHLVRRRGQEARLRCSPMKGHSHVYWYRQLPEEGLKFMVYLQKENIIDESGMPKERFSAEFPKEGPSILRIQQVVRGDSAAYFCASSPPNRVAGYTFGSGTRLTVV.

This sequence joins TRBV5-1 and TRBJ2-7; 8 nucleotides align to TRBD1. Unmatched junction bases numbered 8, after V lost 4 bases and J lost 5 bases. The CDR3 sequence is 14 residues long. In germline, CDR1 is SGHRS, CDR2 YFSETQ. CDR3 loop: CASSLGQGRNEQYF. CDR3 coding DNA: TGCGCCAGCAGCCTCGGACAGGGAAGAAACGAGCAGTACTTC.

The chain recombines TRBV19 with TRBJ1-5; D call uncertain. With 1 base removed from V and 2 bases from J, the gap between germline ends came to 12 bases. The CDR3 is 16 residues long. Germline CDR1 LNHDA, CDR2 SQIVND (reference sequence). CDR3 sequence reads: CASSIVPGSGNQPQHF. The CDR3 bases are TGTGCCAGTAGTATAGTCCCAGGTTCTGGCAATCAGCCCCAGCATTTT.

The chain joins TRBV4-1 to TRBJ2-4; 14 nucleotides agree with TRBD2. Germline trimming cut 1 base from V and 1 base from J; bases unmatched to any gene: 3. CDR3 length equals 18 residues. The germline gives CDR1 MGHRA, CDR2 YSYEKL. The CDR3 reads CASSQGWTSGGAKNIQYF. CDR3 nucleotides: TGCGCCAGCAGCCAAGGGTGGACTAGCGGGGGGGCCAAAAACATTCAGTACTTC.

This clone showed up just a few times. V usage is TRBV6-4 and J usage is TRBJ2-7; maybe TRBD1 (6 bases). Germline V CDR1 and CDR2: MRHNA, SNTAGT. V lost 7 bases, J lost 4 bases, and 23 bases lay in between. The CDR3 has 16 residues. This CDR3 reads CASMTQIGTPQYEQYF. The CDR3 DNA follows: TGTGCCAGCATGACCCAAATAGGGACACCCCAATACGAGCAGTACTTC.

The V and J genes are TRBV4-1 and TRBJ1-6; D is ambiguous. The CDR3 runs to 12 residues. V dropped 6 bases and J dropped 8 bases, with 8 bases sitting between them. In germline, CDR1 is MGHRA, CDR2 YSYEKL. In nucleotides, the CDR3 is TGCGCCAGCAGATACGGGGATTCACCCCTCCACTTT. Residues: CASRYGDSPLHF.